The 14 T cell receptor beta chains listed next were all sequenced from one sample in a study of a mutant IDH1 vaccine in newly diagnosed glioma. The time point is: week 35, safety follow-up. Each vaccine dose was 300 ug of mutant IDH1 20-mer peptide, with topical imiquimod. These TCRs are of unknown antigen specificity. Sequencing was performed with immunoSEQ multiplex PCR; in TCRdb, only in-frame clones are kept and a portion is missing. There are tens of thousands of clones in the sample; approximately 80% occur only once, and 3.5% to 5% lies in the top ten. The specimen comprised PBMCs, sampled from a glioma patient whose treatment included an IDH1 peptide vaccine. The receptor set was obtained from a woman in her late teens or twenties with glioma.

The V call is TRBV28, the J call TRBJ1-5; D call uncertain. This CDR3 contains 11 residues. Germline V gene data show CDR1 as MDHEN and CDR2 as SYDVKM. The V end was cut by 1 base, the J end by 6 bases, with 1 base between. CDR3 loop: CASSLSQPQHF. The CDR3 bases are TGTGCCAGCAGTTTATCTCAGCCCCAGCATTTT.

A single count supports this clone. CDR3 nucleotides: TGTGCCAGCAGCTTGGGAGCAGGGGGCCTTAAGGACTACGAGCAGTACTTC. Its protein product is CASSLGAGGLKDYEQYF. The chain couples TRBV5-4 to TRBJ2-7, with 8 bases fitting TRBD1. The CDR3 runs 17 residues. Germline V gene sequence: CDR1 SGHNT, CDR2 YYREEE (reference sequence). The V and J ends lost 0 bases and 3 bases, in that order; junction bases with no gene match: 11. The whole variable domain, remainder taken from reference TRBV5-4 and TRBJ2-7, is ETGVTQSPTHLIKTRGQQVTLRCSSQSGHNTVSWYQQALGQGPQFIFQYYREEENGRGNFPPRFSGLQFPNYSSELNVNALELDDSALYLCASSLGAGGLKDYEQYFGPGTRLTVT.

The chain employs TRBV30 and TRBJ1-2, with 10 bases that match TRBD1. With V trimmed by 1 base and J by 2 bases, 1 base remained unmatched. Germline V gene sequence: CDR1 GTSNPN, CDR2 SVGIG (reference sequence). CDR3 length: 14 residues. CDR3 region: CAWSGTGGNYGYTF. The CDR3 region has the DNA TGTGCCTGGAGTGGGACAGGGGGGAACTATGGCTACACCTTC. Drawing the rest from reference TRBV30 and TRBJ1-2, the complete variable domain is SQTIHQWPATLVQPVGSPLSLECTVEGTSNPNLYWYRQAAGRGLQLLFYSVGIGQISSEVPQNLSASRPQDRQFILSSKKLLLSDSGFYLCAWSGTGGNYGYTFGSGTRLTVV.

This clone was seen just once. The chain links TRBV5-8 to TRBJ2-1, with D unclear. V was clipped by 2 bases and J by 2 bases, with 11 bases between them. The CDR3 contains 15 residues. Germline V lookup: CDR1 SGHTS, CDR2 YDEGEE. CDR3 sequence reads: CASSFRHGAYNEQFF. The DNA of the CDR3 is TGTGCCAGCAGCTTTCGTCACGGAGCCTACAATGAGCAGTTCTTC.

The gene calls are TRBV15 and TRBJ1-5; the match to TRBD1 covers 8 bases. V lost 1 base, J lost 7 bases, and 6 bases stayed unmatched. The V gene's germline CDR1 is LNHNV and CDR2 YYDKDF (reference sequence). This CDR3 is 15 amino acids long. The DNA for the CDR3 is TGTGCCACCAGCAGAGGGACAGGGAGGGAACAGCCCCAGCATTTT. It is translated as CATSRGTGREQPQHF. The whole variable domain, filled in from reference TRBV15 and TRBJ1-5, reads DAMVIQNPRYQVTQFGKPVTLSCSQTLNHNVMYWYQQKSSQAPKLLFHYYDKDFNNEADTPDNFQSRRPNTSFCFLDIRSPGLGDTAMYLCATSRGTGREQPQHFGDGTRLSIL.

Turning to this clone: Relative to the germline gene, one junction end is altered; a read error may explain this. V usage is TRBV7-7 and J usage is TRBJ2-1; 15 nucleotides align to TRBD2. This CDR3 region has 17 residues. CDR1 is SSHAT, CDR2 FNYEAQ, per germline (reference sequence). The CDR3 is CASSPGGTSGRHNEQFF. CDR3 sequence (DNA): TGTGCTAGCAGCCCAGGGGGGACTAGCGGGAGGCACAATGAGCAGTTCTTC.

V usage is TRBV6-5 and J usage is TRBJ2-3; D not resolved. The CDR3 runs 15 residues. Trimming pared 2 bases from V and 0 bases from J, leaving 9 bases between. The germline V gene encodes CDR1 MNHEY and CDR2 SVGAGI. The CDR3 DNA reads TGTGCCAGCAGTTACGAAGTATTAAGCACAGATACGCAGTATTTT. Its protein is CASSYEVLSTDTQYF.

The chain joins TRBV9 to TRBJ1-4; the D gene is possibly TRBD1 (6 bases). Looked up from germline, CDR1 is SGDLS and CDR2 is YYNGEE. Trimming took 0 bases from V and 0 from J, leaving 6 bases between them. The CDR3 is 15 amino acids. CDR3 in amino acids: CASSVGDTTNEKLFF. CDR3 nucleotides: TGTGCCAGCAGCGTAGGGGACACAACTAATGAAAAACTGTTTTTT. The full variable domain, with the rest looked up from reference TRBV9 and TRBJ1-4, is DSGVTQTPKHLITATGQRVTLRCSPRSGDLSVYWYQQSLDQGLQFLIQYYNGEERAKGNILERFSAQQFPDLHSELNLSSLELGDSALYFCASSVGDTTNEKLFFGSGTQLSVL.

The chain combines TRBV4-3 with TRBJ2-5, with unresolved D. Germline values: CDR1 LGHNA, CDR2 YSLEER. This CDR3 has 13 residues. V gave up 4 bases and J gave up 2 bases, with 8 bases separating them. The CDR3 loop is CASSRSLQETQYF. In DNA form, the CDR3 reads TGCGCCAGCAGCCGGTCTCTTCAAGAGACCCAGTACTTC.

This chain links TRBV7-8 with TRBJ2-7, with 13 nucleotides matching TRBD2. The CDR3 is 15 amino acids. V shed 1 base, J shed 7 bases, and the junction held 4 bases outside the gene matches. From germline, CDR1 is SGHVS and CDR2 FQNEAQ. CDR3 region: CASSLEGLAGMEQYF. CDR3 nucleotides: TGTGCCAGCAGCTTAGAGGGACTAGCGGGGATGGAGCAGTACTTC.

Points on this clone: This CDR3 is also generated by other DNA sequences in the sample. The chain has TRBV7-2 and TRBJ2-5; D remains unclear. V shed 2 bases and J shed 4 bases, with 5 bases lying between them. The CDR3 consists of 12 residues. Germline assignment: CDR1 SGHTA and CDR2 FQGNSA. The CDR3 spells CASSLPSETQYF. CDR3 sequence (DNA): TGTGCCAGCAGCTTACCGTCAGAGACCCAGTACTTC.

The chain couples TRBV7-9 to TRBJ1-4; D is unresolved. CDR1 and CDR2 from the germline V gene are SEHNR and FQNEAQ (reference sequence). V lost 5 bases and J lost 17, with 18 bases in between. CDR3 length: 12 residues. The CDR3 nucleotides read TGTGCCAGCAGCCCCCGGTTCGGAGACCCTTTTTTT. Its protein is CASSPRFGDPFF.

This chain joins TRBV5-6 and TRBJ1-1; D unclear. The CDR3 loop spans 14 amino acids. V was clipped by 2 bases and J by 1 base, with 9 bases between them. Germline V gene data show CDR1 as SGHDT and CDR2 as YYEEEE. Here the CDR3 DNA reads TGTGCCAGCAGCTTACGGACGTGGAACACTGAAGCTTTCTTT. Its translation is CASSLRTWNTEAFF.

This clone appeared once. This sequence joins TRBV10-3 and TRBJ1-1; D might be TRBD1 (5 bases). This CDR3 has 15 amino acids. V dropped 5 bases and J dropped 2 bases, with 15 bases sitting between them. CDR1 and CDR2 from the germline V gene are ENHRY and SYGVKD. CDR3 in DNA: TGTGCCATCAGTAGCAAGTCAGGGTTTAACACTGAAGCTTTCTTT. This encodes CAISSKSGFNTEAFF.